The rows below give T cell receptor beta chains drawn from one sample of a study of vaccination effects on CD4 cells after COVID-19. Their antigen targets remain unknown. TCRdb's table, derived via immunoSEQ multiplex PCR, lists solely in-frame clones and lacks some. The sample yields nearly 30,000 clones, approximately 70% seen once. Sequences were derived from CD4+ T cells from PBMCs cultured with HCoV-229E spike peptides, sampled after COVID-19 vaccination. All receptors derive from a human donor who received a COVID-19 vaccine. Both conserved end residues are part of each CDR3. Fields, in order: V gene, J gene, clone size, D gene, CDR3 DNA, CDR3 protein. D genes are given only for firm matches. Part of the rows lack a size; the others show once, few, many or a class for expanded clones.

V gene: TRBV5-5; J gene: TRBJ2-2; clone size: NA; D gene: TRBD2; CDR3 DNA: TGTGCCAGCAGCTTGTTGGCGGGAGTATCCACCGGGGAGCTGTTTTTT; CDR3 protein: CASSLLAGVSTGELFF
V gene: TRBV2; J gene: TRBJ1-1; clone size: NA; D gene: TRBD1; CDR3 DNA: TGTGCCAGCTCGGGACAGGGTAATACTGAAGCTTTCTTT; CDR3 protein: CASSGQGNTEAFF
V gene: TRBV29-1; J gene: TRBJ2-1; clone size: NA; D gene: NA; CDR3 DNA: TGCAGCGCTACTAGTGGGACTGAGCAGTTCTTC; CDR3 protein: CSATSGTEQFF
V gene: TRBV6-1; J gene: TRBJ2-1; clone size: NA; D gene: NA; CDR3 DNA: TGTGCCAGCAGTGATGGAGGACAGAGGAATGAGCAGTTCTTC; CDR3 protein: CASSDGGQRNEQFF
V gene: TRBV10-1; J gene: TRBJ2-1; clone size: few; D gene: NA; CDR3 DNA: TGCGCCAGCAGCGCAAGCTACAATGAGCAGTTCTTC; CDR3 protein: CASSASYNEQFF
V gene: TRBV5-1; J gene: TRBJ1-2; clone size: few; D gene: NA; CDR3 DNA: TGCGCCAGCAGCTCGACCGATAACTATGGCTACACCTTC; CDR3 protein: CASSSTDNYGYTF
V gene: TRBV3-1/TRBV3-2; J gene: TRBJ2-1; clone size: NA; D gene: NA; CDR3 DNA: TGTGCCAGCAGCCGGCTGAGCGGTGAGCAGTTCTTC; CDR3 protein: CASSRLSGEQFF
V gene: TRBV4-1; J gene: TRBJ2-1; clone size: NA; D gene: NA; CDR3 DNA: TGCGCCAGCAGCCAACTCGGACTTGCTCAGTTCTTC; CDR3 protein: CASSQLGLAQFF
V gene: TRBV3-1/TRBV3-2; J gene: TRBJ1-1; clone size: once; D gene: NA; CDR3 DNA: TGTGCCAGCAGCCCTGGACAGAACACTGAAGCTTTCTTT; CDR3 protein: CASSPGQNTEAFF
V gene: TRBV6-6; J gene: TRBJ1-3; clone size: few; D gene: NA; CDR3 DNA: TGTGCCAGCAGCGGACGTACACCGTCATCTGGAAACACCATATATTTT; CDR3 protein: CASSGRTPSSGNTIYF
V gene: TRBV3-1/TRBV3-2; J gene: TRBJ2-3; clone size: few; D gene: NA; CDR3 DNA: TGTGCCAGCAGCCAAGGCGGAAGGATGTGGGAGAATACGCAGTATTTT; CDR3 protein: CASSQGGRMWENTQYF
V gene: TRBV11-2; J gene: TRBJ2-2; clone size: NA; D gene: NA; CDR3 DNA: TGTGCCAGCAGCGTAGGCCTAGGCACCGGGGAGCTGTTTTTT; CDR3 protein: CASSVGLGTGELFF
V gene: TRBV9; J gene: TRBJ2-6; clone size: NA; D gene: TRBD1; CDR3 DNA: TGTGCCAGCAGCGTAGTGGGGACAGGGTCGACTGGGGCCAACGTCCTGACTTTC; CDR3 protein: CASSVVGTGSTGANVLTF
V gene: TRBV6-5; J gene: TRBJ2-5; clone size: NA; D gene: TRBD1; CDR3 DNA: TGTGCCAGCAGGGATTCAGGGGGCCAAGAGACCCAGTACTTC; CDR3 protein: CASRDSGGQETQYF
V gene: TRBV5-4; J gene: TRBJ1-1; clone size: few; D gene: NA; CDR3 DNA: TGTGCCAGCAGCACCCAAGGACGACCACACACTGAAGCTTTCTTT; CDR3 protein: CASSTQGRPHTEAFF
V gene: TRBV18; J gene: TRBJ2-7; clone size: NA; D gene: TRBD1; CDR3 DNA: TGTGCCAGCTCACCTACAGGGGTGGGTGAGCAGTACTTC; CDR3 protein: CASSPTGVGEQYF
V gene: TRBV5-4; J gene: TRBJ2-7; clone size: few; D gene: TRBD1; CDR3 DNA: TGTGCCAGCAGCTTGGGAGGACAGGGCGCCGCGGAGCAGTACTTC; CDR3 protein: CASSLGGQGAAEQYF
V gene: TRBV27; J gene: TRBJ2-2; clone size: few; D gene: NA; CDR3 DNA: TGTGCCACCCGGAGGGCCGGGGAGCTGTTTTTT; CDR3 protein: CATRRAGELFF
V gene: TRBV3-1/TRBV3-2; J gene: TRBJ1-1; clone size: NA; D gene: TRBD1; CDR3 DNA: TGTGCCAGCAGCCAGTGGGACAGCCGGAAGGACACTGAAGCTTTCTTT; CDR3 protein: CASSQWDSRKDTEAFF
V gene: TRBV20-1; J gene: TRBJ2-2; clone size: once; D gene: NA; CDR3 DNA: TGCAGTGCTTCTCATACCGGGGAGCTGTTTTTT; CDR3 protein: CSASHTGELFF
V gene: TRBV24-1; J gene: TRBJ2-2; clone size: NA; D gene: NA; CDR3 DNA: TGTGCCACCACCGGGACCCCACCTGGGGAGCTGTTTTTT; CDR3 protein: CATTGTPPGELFF
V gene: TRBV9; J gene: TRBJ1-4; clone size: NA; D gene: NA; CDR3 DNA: TGTGCCAGCAGCGTAGGCGGCAGGGGAGGTGAAAAACTGTTTTTT; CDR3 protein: CASSVGGRGGEKLFF
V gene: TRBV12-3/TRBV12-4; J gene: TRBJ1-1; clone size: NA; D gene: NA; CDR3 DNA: TGTGCCAGCAGTTTAGAGAGGGCCACTGAAGCTTTCTTT; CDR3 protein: CASSLERATEAFF
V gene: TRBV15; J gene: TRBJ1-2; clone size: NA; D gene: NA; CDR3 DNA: TGTGCCACCAGCAGAGATGGACACGAAGCTAACTATGGCTACACCTTC; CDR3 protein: CATSRDGHEANYGYTF
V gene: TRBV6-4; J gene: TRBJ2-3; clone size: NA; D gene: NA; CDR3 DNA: TGTGCCAGCAGTGACGGGAAGGGCCCCACAGATACGCAGTATTTT; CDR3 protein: CASSDGKGPTDTQYF
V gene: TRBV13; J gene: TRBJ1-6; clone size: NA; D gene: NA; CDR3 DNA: TGTGCCAGCAGCTTAAACGGTGGAACAGAGTACTCACCCCTCCACTTT; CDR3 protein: CASSLNGGTEYSPLHF
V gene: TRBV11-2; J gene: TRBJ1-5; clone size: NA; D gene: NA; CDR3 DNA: TGTGCCAGCAGTCCCTCGGTCAATCAGCCCCAGCATTTT; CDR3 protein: CASSPSVNQPQHF
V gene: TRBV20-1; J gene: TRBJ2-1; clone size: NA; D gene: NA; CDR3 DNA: TGCAGTGCCCACCAGGGGCAGCAGTTCTTC; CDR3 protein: CSAHQGQQFF
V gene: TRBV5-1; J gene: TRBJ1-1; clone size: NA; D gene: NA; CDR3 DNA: TGCGCCAGCAGCGTAGGGACATCGAACACTGAAGCTTTCTTT; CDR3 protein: CASSVGTSNTEAFF
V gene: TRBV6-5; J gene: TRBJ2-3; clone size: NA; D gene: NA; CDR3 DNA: TGTGCCAGCAAACCTAGCGTGAGCACAGATACGCAGTATTTT; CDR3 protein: CASKPSVSTDTQYF
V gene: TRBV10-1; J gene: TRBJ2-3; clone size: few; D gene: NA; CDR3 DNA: TGCGCCAGCAGTGCAGAGGGGCGACCCACAGATACGCAGTATTTT; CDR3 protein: CASSAEGRPTDTQYF
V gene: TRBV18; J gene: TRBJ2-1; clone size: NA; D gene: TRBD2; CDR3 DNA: TGTGCCAGCTCATGGGAACGGACTAGCGGGAGTTCGCATTACTATGAGCAGTTCTTC; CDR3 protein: CASSWERTSGSSHYYEQFF
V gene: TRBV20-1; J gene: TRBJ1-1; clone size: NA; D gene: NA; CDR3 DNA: TGCAGTCCCTCTCCTGGAACTGAAGCTTTCTTT; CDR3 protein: CSPSPGTEAFF
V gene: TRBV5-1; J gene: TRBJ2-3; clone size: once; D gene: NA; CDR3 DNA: TGCGCCAGCAGTGAACAGGGTACTAGCACAGATACGCAGTATTTT; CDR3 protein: CASSEQGTSTDTQYF
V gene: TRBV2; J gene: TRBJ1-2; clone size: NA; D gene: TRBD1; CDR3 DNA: TGTGCCAGCAGTGAAATGGGGGGAGGGGGCTTGTATGGCTACACCTTC; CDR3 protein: CASSEMGGGGLYGYTF
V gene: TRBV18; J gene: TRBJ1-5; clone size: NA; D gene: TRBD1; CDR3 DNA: TGTGCCAGCTCACCACCCGGACAGGAAGTAGATTGGTATAGCAATCAGCCCCAGCATTTT; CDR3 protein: CASSPPGQEVDWYSNQPQHF
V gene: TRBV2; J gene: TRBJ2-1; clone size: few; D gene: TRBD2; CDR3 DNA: TGTGCCAGCAGTGAGGACCTAGCGGTGAATGAGCAGTTCTTC; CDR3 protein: CASSEDLAVNEQFF
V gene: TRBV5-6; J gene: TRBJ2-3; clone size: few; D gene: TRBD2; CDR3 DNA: TGTGCCAGCAGCTATCTAGCGGGAGGACGGGATACGCAGTATTTT; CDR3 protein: CASSYLAGGRDTQYF
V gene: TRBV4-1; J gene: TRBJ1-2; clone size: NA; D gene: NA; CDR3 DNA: TGCGCCAGCAGCCAACTCACCCAAGGGATTTATGGCTACACCTTC; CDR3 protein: CASSQLTQGIYGYTF
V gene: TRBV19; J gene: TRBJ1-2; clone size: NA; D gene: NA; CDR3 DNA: TGTGCCAGTTCCATGAGTAGGGGTGATGGCTACACCTTC; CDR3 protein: CASSMSRGDGYTF
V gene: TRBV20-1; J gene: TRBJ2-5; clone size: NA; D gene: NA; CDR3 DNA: TGCAGTGGGGGGAACCAAGAGACCCAGTACTTC; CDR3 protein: CSGGNQETQYF
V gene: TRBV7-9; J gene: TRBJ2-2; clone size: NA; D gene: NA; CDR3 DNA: TGTGCCAGCAGCTTTTCCCCGAACACCGGGGAGCTGTTTTTT; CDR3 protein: CASSFSPNTGELFF
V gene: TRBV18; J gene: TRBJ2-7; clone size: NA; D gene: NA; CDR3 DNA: TGTGCCAGCTCACCACCAGGGTCCCTCGGCGAGCAGTACTTC; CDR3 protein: CASSPPGSLGEQYF
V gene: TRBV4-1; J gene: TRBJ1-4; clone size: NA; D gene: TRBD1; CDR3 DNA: TGCGCCAGCAGCCAGTCCGGTCGAGGACAGGCTAATGAAAAACTGTTTTTT; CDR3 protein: CASSQSGRGQANEKLFF
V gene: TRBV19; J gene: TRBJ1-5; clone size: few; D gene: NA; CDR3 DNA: TGTGCCAGTACGCCTGACAGGTCCAATCAGCCCCAGCATTTT; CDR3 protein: CASTPDRSNQPQHF
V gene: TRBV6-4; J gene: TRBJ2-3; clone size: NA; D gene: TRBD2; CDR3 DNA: TGTGCCAGCAGTCATAGCGGGGGGGCCACAGATACGCAGTATTTT; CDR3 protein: CASSHSGGATDTQYF
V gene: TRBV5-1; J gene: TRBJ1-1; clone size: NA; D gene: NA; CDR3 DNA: TGCGCCAGCAGAGTTTCAGGGATGAACACTGAAGCTTTCTTT; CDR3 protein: CASRVSGMNTEAFF
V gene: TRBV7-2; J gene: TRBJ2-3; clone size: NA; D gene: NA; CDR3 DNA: TGTGCCAGCAGCTTAGCCAGTACTAGCACAGATACGCAGTATTTT; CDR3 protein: CASSLASTSTDTQYF
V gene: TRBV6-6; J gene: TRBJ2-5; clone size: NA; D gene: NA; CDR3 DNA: TGTGCCAGCAGTTATGGGATTCAAGAGACCCAGTACTTC; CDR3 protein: CASSYGIQETQYF
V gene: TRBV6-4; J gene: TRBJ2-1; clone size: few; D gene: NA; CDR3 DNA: TGTGCCAGCAGTGACGGGACGTCGATGGATGAGCAGTTCTTC; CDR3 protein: CASSDGTSMDEQFF
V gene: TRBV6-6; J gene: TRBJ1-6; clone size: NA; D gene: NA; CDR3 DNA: TGTGCCAGCCTAAAAGAATGGGGGGCTGGTTCACCCCTCCACTTT; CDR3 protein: CASLKEWGAGSPLHF
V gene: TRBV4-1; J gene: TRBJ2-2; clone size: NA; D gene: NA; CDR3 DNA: TGCGCCAGCAGCCAATACGTGGGGGGCGCCGGGGAGCTGTTTTTT; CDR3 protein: CASSQYVGGAGELFF
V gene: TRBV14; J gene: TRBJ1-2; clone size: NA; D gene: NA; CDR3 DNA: TGTGCCAGCAGCCAGGGGGGTAACTATGGCTACACCTTC; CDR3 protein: CASSQGGNYGYTF
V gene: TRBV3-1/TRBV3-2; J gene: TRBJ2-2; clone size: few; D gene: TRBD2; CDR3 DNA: TGTGCCAGCAGCCTGAGACTAGCGGTGGGCACCGGGGAGCTGTTTTTT; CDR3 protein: CASSLRLAVGTGELFF
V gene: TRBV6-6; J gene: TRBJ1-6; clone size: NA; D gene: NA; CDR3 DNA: TGTGCCAGCAGTTACGGGCAGAATAATTCACCCCTCCACTTT; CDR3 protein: CASSYGQNNSPLHF
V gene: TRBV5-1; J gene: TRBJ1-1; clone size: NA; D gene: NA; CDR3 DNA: TGCGCCAGCAGCTTGGCCATTGACACTGAAGCTTTCTTT; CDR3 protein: CASSLAIDTEAFF
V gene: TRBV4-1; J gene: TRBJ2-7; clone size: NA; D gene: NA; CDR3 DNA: TGCGCCAGCAGGCGGGGCGCCGGGGCCTCCTACGAGCAGTACTTC; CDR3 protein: CASRRGAGASYEQYF